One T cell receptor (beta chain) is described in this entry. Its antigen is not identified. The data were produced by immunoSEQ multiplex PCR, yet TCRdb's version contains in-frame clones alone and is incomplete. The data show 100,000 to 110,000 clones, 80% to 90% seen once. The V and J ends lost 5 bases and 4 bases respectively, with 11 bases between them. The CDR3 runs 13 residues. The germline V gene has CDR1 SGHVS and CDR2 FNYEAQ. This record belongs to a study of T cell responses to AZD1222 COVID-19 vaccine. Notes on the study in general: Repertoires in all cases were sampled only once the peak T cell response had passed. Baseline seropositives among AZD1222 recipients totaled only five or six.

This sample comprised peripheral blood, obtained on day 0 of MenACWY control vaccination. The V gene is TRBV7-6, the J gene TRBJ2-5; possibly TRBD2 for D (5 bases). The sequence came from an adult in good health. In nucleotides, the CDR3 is TGTGCCAGCAGCCCCCGAGAGGGAGAGACCCAGTACTTC. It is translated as CASSPREGETQYF.